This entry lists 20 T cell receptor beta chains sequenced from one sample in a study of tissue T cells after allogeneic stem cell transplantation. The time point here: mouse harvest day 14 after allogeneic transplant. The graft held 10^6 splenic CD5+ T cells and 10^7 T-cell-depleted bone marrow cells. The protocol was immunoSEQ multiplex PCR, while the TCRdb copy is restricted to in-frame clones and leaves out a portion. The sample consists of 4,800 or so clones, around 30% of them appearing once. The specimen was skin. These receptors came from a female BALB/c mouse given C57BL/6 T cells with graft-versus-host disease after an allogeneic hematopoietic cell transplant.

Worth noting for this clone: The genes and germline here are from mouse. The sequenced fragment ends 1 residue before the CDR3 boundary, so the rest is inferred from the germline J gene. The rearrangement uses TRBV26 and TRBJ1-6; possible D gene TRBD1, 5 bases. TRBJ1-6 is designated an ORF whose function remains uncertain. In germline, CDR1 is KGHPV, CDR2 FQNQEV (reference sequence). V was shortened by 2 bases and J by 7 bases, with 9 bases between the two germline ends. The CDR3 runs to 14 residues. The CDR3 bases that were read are TGTGCCAGCAGTCTGGCAGGGAGGAATTCGCCCCTCTAC. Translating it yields CASSLAGRNSPLY. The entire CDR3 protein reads CASSLAGRNSPLYF.

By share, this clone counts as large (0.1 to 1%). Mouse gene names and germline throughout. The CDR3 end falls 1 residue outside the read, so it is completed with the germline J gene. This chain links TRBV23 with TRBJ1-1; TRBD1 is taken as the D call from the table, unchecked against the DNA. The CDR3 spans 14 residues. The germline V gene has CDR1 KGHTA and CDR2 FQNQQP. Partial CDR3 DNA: TGCTCCAGCAGTCGGACAGGGGAGAACACAGAAGTCTTC. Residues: CSSSRTGENTEVF. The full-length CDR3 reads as CSSSRTGENTEVFF.

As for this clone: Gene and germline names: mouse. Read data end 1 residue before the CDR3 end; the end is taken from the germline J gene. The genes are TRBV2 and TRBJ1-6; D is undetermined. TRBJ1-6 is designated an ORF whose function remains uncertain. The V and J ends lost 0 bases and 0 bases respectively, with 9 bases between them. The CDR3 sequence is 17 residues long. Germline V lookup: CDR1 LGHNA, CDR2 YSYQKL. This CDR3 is CASSQDGRNSYNSPLYF. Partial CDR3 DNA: TGTGCCAGCAGCCAAGACGGCAGGAATTCCTATAATTCGCCCCTCTAC.

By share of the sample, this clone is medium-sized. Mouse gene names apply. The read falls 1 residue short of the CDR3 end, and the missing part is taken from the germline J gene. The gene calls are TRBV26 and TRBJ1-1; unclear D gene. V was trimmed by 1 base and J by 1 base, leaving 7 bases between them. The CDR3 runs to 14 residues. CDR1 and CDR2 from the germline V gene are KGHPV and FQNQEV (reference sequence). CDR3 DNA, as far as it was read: TGTGCCAGCAGTCTGTTCAGGCAAAACACAGAAGTCTTC. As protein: CASSLFRQNTEVF. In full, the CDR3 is CASSLFRQNTEVFF.

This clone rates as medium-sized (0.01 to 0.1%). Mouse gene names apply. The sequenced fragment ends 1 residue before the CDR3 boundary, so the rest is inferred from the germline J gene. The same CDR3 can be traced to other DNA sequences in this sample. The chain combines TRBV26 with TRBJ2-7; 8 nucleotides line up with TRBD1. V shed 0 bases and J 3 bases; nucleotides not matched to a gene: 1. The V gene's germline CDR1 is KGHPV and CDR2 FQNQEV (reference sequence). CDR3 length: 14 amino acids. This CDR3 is CASSLSTGGYEQYF. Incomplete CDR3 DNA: TGTGCCAGCAGTCTGTCAACAGGGGGCTATGAACAGTAC. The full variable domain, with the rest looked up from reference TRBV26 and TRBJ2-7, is NSKVIQTPRYLVKGQGQKAKMRCIPEKGHPVVFWYQQNKNNEFKFLINFQNQEVLQQIDMTEKRFSAECPSNSPCSLEIQSSEAGDSALYLCASSLSTGGYEQYFGPGTRLTVL.

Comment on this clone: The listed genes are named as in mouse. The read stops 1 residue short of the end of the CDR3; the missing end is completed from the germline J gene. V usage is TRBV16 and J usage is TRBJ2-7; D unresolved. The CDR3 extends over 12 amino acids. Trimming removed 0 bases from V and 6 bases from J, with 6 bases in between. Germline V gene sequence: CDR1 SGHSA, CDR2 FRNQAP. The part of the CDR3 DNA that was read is TGTGCAAGCAGCTTAGAAGGTGGTGAACAGTAC. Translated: CASSLEGGEQY. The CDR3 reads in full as CASSLEGGEQYF.

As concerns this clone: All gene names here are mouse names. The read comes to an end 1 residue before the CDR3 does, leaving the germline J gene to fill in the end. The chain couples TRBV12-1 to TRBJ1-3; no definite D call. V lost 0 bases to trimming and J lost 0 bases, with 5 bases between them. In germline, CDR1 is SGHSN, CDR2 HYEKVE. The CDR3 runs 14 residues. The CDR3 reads CASSLDFSGNTLYF. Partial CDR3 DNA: TGTGCCAGCTCTCTCGACTTTTCTGGAAATACGCTCTAT.

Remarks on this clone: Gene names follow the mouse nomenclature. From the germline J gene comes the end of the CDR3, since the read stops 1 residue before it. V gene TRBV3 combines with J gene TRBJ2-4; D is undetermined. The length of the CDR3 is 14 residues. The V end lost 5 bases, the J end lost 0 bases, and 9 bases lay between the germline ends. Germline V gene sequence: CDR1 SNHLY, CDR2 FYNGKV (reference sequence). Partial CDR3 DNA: TGTGCCAGCAGCCTGACACTTAGTCAAAACACCTTGTAC. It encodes CASSLTLSQNTLY. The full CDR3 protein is CASSLTLSQNTLYF.

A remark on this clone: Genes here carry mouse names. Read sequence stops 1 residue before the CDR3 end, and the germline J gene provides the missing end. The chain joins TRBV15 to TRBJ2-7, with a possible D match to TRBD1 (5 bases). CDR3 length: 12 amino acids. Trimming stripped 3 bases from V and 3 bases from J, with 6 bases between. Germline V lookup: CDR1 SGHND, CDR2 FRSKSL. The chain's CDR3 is CASSFDSYEQYF. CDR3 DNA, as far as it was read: TGTGCCAGCAGTTTCGACAGCTATGAACAGTAC. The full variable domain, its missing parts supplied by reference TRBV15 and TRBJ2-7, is DAGVTQTPRHEVAEKGQTIILKCEPVSGHNDLFWYRQTKIQGLELLSYFRSKSLMEDGGAFKDRFKAEMLNSSFSTLKIQPTEPKDSAVYLCASSFDSYEQYFGPGTRLTVL.

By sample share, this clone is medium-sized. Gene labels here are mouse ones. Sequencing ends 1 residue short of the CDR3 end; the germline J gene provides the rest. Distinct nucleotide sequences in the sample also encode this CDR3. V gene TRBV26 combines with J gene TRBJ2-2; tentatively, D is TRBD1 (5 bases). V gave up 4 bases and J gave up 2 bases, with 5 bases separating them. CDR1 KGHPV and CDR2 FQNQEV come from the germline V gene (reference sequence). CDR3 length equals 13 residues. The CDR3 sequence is CASSQGNTGQLYF. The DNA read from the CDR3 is TGTGCCAGCAGTCAGGGGAACACCGGGCAGCTCTAC.

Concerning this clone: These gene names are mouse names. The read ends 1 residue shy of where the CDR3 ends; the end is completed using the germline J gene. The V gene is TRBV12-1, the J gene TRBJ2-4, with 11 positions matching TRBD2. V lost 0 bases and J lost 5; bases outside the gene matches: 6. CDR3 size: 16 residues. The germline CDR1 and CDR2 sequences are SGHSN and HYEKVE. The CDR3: CASSLVTGGAPNTLYF. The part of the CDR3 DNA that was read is TGTGCCAGCTCTCTCGTAACTGGGGGGGCGCCAAACACCTTGTAC.

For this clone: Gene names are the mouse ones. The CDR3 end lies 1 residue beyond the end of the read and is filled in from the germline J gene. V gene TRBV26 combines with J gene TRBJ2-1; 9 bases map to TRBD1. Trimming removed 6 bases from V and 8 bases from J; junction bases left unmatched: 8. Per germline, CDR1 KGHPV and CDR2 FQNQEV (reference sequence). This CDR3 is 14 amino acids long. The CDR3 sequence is CASSPGTGNPEQFF. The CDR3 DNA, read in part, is TGTGCCAGCAGCCCCGGGACAGGGAACCCTGAGCAGTTC.

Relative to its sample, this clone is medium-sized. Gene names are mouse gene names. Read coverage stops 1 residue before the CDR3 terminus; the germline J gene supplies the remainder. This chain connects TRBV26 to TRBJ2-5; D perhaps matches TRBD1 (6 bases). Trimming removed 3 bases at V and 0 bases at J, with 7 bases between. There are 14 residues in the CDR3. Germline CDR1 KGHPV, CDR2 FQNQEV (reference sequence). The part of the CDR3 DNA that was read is TGTGCCAGCAGTCTCGGGACAAACCAAGACACCCAGTAC. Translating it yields CASSLGTNQDTQY. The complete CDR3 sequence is CASSLGTNQDTQYF.

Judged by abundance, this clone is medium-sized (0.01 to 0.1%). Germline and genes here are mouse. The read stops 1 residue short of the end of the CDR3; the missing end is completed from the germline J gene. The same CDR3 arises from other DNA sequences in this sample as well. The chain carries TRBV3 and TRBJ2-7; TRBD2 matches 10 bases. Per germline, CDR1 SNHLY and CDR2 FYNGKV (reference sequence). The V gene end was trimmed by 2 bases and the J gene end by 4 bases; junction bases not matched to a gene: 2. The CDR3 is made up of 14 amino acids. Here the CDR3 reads CASSLRDWGYEQYF. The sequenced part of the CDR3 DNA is TGTGCCAGCAGCTTAAGGGACTGGGGATATGAACAGTAC. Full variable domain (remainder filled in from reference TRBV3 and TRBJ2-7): GPKVLQIPSHQIIDMGQMVTLNCDPVSNHLYFYWYKQILGQQMEFLVNFYNGKVMEKSKLFKDQFSVERPDGSYFTLKIQPTALEDSAVYFCASSLRDWGYEQYFGPGTRLTVL.

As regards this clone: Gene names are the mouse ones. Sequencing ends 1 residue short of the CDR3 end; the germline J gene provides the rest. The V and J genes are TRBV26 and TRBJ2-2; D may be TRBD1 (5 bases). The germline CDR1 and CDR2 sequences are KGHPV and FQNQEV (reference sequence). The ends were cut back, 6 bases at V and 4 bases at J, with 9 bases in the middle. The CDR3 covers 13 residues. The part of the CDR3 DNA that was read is TGTGCCAGCAGGGCAGGGTTCACCGGGCAGCTCTAC. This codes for CASRAGFTGQLY. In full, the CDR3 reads CASRAGFTGQLYF.

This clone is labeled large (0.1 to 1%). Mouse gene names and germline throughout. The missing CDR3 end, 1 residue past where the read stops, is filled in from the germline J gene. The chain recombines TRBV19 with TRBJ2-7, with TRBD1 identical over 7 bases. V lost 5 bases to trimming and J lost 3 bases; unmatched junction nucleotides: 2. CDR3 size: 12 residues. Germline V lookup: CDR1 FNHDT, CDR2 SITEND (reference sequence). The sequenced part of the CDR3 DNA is TGTGCCAGCAGCCGGGACAGCTATGAACAGTAC. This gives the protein CASSRDSYEQY. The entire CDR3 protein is CASSRDSYEQYF. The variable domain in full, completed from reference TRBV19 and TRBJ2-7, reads GGIITQTPKFLIGQEGQKLTLKCQQNFNHDTMYWYRQDSGKGLRLIYYSITENDLQKGDLSEGYDASREKKSSFSLTVTSAQKNEMAVFLCASSRDSYEQYFGPGTRLTVL.

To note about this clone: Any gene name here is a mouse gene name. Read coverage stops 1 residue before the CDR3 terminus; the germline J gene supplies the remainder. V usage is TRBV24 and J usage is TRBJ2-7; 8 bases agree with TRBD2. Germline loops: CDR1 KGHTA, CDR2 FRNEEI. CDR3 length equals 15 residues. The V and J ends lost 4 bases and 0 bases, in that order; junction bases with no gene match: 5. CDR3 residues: CASSRWGASSYEQYF. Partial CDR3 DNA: TGTGCCAGCAGTCGCTGGGGGGCGAGCTCCTATGAACAGTAC.

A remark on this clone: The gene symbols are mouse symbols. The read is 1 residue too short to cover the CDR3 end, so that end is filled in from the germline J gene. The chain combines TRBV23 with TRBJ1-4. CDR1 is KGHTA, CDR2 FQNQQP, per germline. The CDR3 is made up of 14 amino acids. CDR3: CSSSHKISNERLFF. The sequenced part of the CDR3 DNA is TGCTCCAGCAGTCACAAGATTTCCAACGAAAGATTATTT.

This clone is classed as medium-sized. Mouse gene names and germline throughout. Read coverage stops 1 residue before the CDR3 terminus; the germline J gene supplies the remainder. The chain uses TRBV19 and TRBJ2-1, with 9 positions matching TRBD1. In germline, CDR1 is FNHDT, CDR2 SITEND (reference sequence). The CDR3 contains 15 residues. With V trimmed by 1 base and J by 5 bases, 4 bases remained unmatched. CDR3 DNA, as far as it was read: TGTGCCAGCAGTATAAGCCGGGACAGGGATGCTGAGCAGTTC. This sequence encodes CASSISRDRDAEQF. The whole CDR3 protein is CASSISRDRDAEQFF.

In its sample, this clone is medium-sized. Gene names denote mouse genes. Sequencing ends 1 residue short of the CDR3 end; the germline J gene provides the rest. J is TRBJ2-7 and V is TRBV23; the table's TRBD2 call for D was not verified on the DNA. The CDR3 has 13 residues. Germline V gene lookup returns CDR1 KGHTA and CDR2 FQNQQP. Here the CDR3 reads CSSSRDWGVEQYF. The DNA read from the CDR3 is TGCTCCAGCAGTCGGGACTGGGGGGTTGAACAGTAC.